A selection of T cell receptor beta chains follows, all from one sample in a study of long-term antiretroviral therapy in people with HIV. Generated by immunoSEQ multiplex PCR, the TCRdb table keeps only in-frame clones and is missing some. The table lists 12,000 to 15,000 clones, 80% of them singletons. The source was unsorted PBMCs, collected 3.2 years before starting antiretroviral therapy. The receptors derive from a man between 40 and 49 years old with HIV. The CDR3 runs from the conserved cysteine through the conserved F or W. A D gene is named only where the DNA matches it firmly. Clone size is shown for a subset of rows, as once, few, many or a class of expanded clone.

D,size,J,V,CDR3,DNA
TRBD1,.,TRBJ2-2,TRBV29-1,CSVRDSNTGELFF,TGCAGCGTTCGGGACAGCAACACCGGGGAGCTGTTTTTT
.,.,TRBJ1-1,TRBV7-8,CASGAGVPEAFF,TGTGCCAGCGGTGCGGGGGTCCCTGAAGCTTTCTTT
TRBD2,.,TRBJ2-3,TRBV9,CASSVLAGGQADTQYF,TGTGCCAGCAGCGTACTAGCGGGGGGGCAGGCAGATACGCAGTATTTT
.,.,TRBJ2-6,TRBV19,CASSRQASGANVLTF,TGTGCCAGTAGCAGACAGGCGTCTGGGGCCAACGTCCTGACTTTC
.,.,TRBJ2-5,TRBV2,CASGQPQETQYF,TGTGCCAGCGGACAGCCCCAAGAGACCCAGTACTTC
.,.,TRBJ1-2,TRBV9,CASNDRSNYGYTF,TGTGCCAGCAACGACAGGTCTAACTATGGCTACACCTTC
.,.,TRBJ1-1,TRBV5-1,CASSSAGVNTEAFF,TGCGCCAGCAGCTCAGCGGGGGTGAACACTGAAGCTTTCTTT
.,.,TRBJ1-1,TRBV30,CAWATGFNTEAFF,TGTGCCTGGGCAACAGGGTTCAACACTGAAGCTTTCTTT
.,.,TRBJ2-1,TRBV5-4,CASSLASTGKASYNEQFF,TGTGCCAGCAGCTTGGCCTCAACGGGGAAGGCATCCTACAATGAGCAGTTCTTC
TRBD1,.,TRBJ2-2,TRBV19,CASSIASGQGYTGELFF,TGTGCCAGTAGTATAGCCTCGGGACAGGGATACACCGGGGAGCTGTTTTTT
TRBD1,.,TRBJ2-1,TRBV6-5,CASSQTGSSYNEQFF,TGTGCCAGCAGTCAGACAGGGAGCTCCTACAATGAGCAGTTCTTC
TRBD1,few,TRBJ2-7,TRBV7-9,CASSSTGALMEQYF,TGTGCCAGCAGCTCGACAGGGGCCCTTATGGAGCAGTACTTC
TRBD1,.,TRBJ1-1,TRBV7-9,CASSLGKDRDKAFF,TGTGCCAGCAGCTTAGGTAAAGACAGGGACAAAGCTTTCTTT
.,few,TRBJ1-2,TRBV2,CASSEEVGEHGYTF,TGTGCCAGCAGTGAAGAGGTAGGGGAACATGGCTACACCTTC
TRBD1,.,TRBJ2-2,TRBV19,CASFDREGYFAGELFF,TGTGCCAGTTTCGACAGGGAAGGGTACTTCGCCGGGGAGCTGTTTTTT
TRBD1,.,TRBJ2-7,TRBV6-1,CASRLGTGKYEQYF,TGTGCCAGCAGGTTGGGGACAGGGAAATACGAGCAGTACTTC
TRBD1,.,TRBJ2-7,TRBV5-1,CASSSQGAVWEQYF,TGCGCCAGCAGCTCACAGGGGGCGGTGTGGGAGCAGTACTTC
.,.,TRBJ2-1,TRBV4-1,CASSQEDRESREQFF,TGCGCCAGCAGCCAAGAAGATCGGGAATCGCGCGAGCAGTTCTTC
.,.,TRBJ1-1,TRBV19,CASSMNGDGTEAFF,TGTGCCAGTAGTATGAATGGGGACGGCACTGAAGCTTTCTTT
.,.,TRBJ2-1,TRBV4-1,CASSPSGFSYNEQFF,TGCGCCAGCAGCCCCAGCGGGTTCTCCTACAATGAGCAGTTCTTC
.,.,TRBJ1-2,TRBV6-6,CASSYLEGAYGYTF,TGTGCCAGCAGCTACCTCGAAGGGGCATATGGCTACACCTTC
TRBD2,.,TRBJ2-5,TRBV27,CASGTSGGETQYF,TGTGCCAGCGGGACTAGCGGGGGGGAGACCCAGTACTTC
.,.,TRBJ1-5,TRBV7-2,CASSLKGISNQPQHF,TGTGCCAGCAGCTTAAAAGGGATTAGCAATCAGCCCCAGCATTTT
.,.,TRBJ1-2,TRBV4-1,CASSQDGSYGGAKGYTF,TGCGCCAGCAGCCAAGACGGCAGTTACGGGGGGGCGAAAGGCTACACCTTC
.,.,TRBJ1-4,TRBV18,CASSPLDGSGEKLFF,TGTGCCAGCTCACCCCTTGATGGGAGTGGTGAAAAACTGTTTTTT
.,.,TRBJ2-7,TRBV7-9,CASSLKQGLLHEQYF,TGTGCCAGCAGCTTAAAACAGGGTCTACTCCACGAGCAGTACTTC
.,.,TRBJ2-7,TRBV10-3,CAISDKGISSYEQYF,TGTGCCATCAGTGATAAGGGCATCAGCTCCTACGAGCAGTACTTC
.,.,TRBJ1-1,TRBV7-2,CASSAGRTNTEAFF,TGTGCCAGCAGCGCCGGACGGACGAACACTGAAGCTTTCTTT
TRBD1,.,TRBJ1-2,TRBV29-1,CSVVFGQGSYGYTF,TGCAGCGTTGTTTTTGGACAGGGGAGCTATGGCTACACCTTC
.,.,TRBJ1-4,TRBV5-6,CASSFRGLGEKLFF,TGTGCCAGCAGTTTCAGGGGACTGGGTGAAAAACTGTTTTTT
.,.,TRBJ1-2,TRBV7-8,CASSLRRDDYGYTF,TGTGCCAGCAGCTTACGGCGGGACGACTATGGCTACACCTTC
.,.,TRBJ2-1,TRBV20-1,CSAHRVYEQFF,TGCAGTGCCCACAGGGTGTATGAGCAGTTCTTC
.,.,TRBJ2-7,TRBV27,CASSLRGTYEQYF,TGTGCCAGCAGTTTGCGCGGGACCTACGAGCAGTACTTC
.,.,TRBJ2-4,TRBV4-1,CASSHHPSAKNIQYF,TGCGCCAGCAGCCATCACCCCAGCGCCAAAAACATTCAGTACTTC
TRBD2,.,TRBJ2-7,TRBV9,CASSPLAGPSYEQYF,TGTGCCAGCAGCCCACTAGCGGGGCCCTCCTACGAGCAGTACTTC
.,.,TRBJ1-3,TRBV6-5,CASSPTGTGNTIYF,TGTGCCAGCAGCCCCACCGGGACAGGAAACACCATATATTTT
.,.,TRBJ2-7,TRBV2,CASKGNGYEQYF,TGTGCCAGCAAAGGGAACGGCTACGAGCAGTACTTC
TRBD1,.,TRBJ1-6,TRBV7-8,CASSRGQVWGSPLHF,TGTGCCAGCAGCCGAGGACAGGTTTGGGGTTCACCCCTCCACTTT
.,.,TRBJ1-1,TRBV18,CASSPDTAREAFF,TGTGCCAGCTCACCCGACACCGCTCGGGAAGCTTTCTTT
.,.,TRBJ1-2,TRBV29-1,CSVEDPGSGNYGYTF,TGCAGCGTTGAGGACCCGGGTTCTGGAAACTATGGCTACACCTTC
.,.,TRBJ2-7,TRBV21-1,CASMGGQRCYEQYF,TGTGCCAGCATGGGAGGACAGAGATGCTACGAGCAGTACTTC
.,.,TRBJ2-5,TRBV7-8,CASSWNRDAETQYF,TGTGCCAGCAGCTGGAACAGGGACGCGGAGACCCAGTACTTC
.,.,TRBJ1-1,TRBV20-1,CSAYPWTEAFF,TGCAGTGCTTACCCCTGGACTGAAGCTTTCTTT
TRBD1,.,TRBJ2-1,TRBV7-2,CASSLEGAAWNEQFF,TGTGCCAGCAGCTTAGAGGGGGCGGCCTGGAATGAGCAGTTCTTC
.,few,TRBJ1-1,TRBV11-2,CASSSLMNTEAFF,TGTGCCAGCAGCTCCCTTATGAACACTGAAGCTTTCTTT
.,few,TRBJ1-2,TRBV5-6,CASSLWPPDYNYGYTF,TGTGCCAGCAGCCTTTGGCCGCCAGACTATAACTATGGCTACACCTTC
.,.,TRBJ2-6,TRBV6-4,CASSRTGSSGANVLTF,TGTGCCAGCAGTCGGACGGGGAGCTCTGGGGCCAACGTCCTGACTTTC
.,few,TRBJ1-2,TRBV5-1,CASSRAFTNYGYTF,TGCGCCAGCAGTCGGGCTTTTACTAACTATGGCTACACCTTC
.,.,TRBJ1-2,TRBV18,CASSPQFESDRNVNYGYTF,TGTGCCAGCTCACCACAATTCGAGTCGGACAGAAACGTAAACTATGGCTACACCTTC
TRBD2,.,TRBJ2-3,TRBV27,CASSPLAGGTDTQYF,TGTGCCAGCAGCCCACTAGCGGGGGGCACAGATACGCAGTATTTT